One and the same sample provided the 25 T cell receptor beta chains below, sequenced in a study of identical twins. TCRdb redid the calling of the 5' RACE reads with MiXCR, one entry per CDR3 protein. The sample records about 240,000 distinct CDR3 sequences, more than 9% being singletons. Sample: memory T cells sorted from blood. Receptor source: a man between 45 and 60 years old in good health.

This clonotype was detected many times. V usage is TRBV5-1 and J usage is TRBJ2-2, with TRBD2 matching over 9 bases. Losses at the gene ends were 3 bases for V and 4 bases for J; bases not matched to a gene: 7. Germline loops: CDR1 SGHRS, CDR2 YFSETQ. The CDR3 runs to 16 residues. The CDR3 sequence: CASSSGTSTSTGELFF. The CDR3, as DNA: TGCGCCAGCAGCTCCGGGACTAGCACGTCCACCGGGGAGCTGTTTTTT.

V gene TRBV20-1 combines with J gene TRBJ1-5, with 11 bases aligning to TRBD1. With V trimmed by 1 base and J by 5 bases, 1 base remained unmatched. Germline V gene data show CDR1 as DFQATT and CDR2 as SNEGSKA (reference sequence). This CDR3 contains 14 residues. The CDR3 bases are TGCAGTGCTAGAGGGACAGGGGGCGATCAGCCCCAGCATTTT. This encodes CSARGTGGDQPQHF.

This clonotype was recorded many times. The chain employs TRBV6-1 and TRBJ2-1; 12 bases agree with TRBD1. The CDR3 loop spans 14 amino acids. With V trimmed by 6 bases and J by 5 bases, 2 bases remained unmatched. Germline V CDR1 and CDR2: MNHNS, SASEGT. CDR3 protein: CASSWDRGHNEQFF. CDR3 sequence (DNA): TGTGCCAGCAGCTGGGACAGGGGGCACAATGAGCAGTTCTTC.

This clonotype was seen a few times. This chain links TRBV20-1 with TRBJ1-1, with TRBD1 as a possible D gene (6 bases). Germline V gene data show CDR1 as DFQATT and CDR2 as SNEGSKA (reference sequence). The CDR3 sequence is 14 residues long. Between the trimmed V and J ends, which lost 0 bases and 1 base, there was a span of 9 bases. Here the CDR3 reads CSAREDSGNTEAFF. The CDR3 DNA sequence: TGCAGTGCTAGAGAGGACAGTGGGAACACTGAAGCTTTCTTT.

This clonotype has at least ten counts. The chain employs TRBV18 and TRBJ2-1; D not resolved. This CDR3 has 13 residues. The germline V gene has CDR1 KGHSH and CDR2 LQKENI. Trimming took 1 base from V and 5 from J, leaving 6 bases between them. CDR3 nucleotides: TGTGCCAGCTCACCACAGAACAACAATGAGCAGTTCTTC. It yields the protein CASSPQNNNEQFF.

This clonotype was seen only a few times. The V gene is TRBV5-1, the J gene TRBJ1-3; a possible D gene is TRBD1 (6 bases). This CDR3 spans 15 amino acids. V lost 10 bases to trimming and J lost 3 bases, with 20 bases between them. The germline V gene has CDR1 SGHRS and CDR2 YFSETQ. The CDR3 is CAAVVRGQIGNTIYF. The CDR3 DNA sequence: TGCGCCGCCGTTGTTCGGGGGCAGATTGGAAACACCATATATTTT.

The chain carries TRBV7-6 and TRBJ1-1; tentative D call: TRBD1 (6 bases). V lost 4 bases and J lost 4, with 13 bases in between. The germline CDR1 and CDR2 sequences are SGHVS and FNYEAQ. This CDR3 is 14 amino acids long. CDR3 amino acids: CASSSHRASTEAFF. CDR3 DNA sequence: TGTGCCAGCAGCTCACACAGGGCGAGCACTGAAGCTTTCTTT. Looking up the rest from reference TRBV7-6 and TRBJ1-1 gives the full variable domain: GAGVSQSPRYKVTKRGQDVALRCDPISGHVSLYWYRQALGQGPEFLTYFNYEAQQDKSGLPNDRFSAERPEGSISTLTIQRTEQRDSAMYRCASSSHRASTEAFFGQGTRLTVV.

This clonotype came up many times. The V call is TRBV7-9, the J call TRBJ2-2; D is undetermined. The V gene's germline CDR1 is SEHNR and CDR2 FQNEAQ (reference sequence). Trimming pared 0 bases from V and 0 bases from J, leaving 8 bases between. The CDR3 has 16 residues. CDR3 DNA: TGTGCCAGCAGCTTAGCGCCGACGGCGAACACCGGGGAGCTGTTTTTT. This encodes CASSLAPTANTGELFF. The full variable domain, in which reference TRBV7-9 and TRBJ2-2 provide the parts outside the CDR3, is DTGVSQNPRHKITKRGQNVTFRCDPISEHNRLYWYRQTLGQGPEFLTYFQNEAQLEKSRLLSDRFSAERPKGSFSTLEIQRTEQGDSAMYLCASSLAPTANTGELFFGEGSRLTVL.

This clonotype showed up just a few times. The chain joins TRBV19 to TRBJ1-4, with TRBD1 matching 7 bases. J was trimmed by 6 bases and V by 4 bases; bases with no gene match: 8. The CDR3 is made up of 15 amino acids. From germline, CDR1 is LNHDA and CDR2 SQIVND (reference sequence). The DNA for the CDR3 is TGTGCCAGTAGTAGCTCACCGGGACAGCATGAAAAACTGTTTTTT. Encoded protein: CASSSSPGQHEKLFF.

J is TRBJ2-3 and V is TRBV9, with 11 bases identical to TRBD2. Germline values: CDR1 SGDLS, CDR2 YYNGEE. V trimming: 0 bases; J trimming: 7 bases; junction bases outside the gene matches: 4. This CDR3 contains 15 residues. The CDR3 DNA reads as TGTGCCAGCAGCGTAGGGGGACTAGCGGCGAATACGCAGTATTTT. Translation gives CASSVGGLAANTQYF.

This clonotype was counted between two and nine times. This chain joins TRBV6-1 and TRBJ2-7; 13 bases match TRBD2. With V trimmed by 3 bases and J by 4 bases, 9 bases remained unmatched. Germline values: CDR1 MNHNS, CDR2 SASEGT. The CDR3 totals 17 residues. The DNA for the CDR3 is TGTGCCAGCAGTGATACCGATAGGACTAGCGGGAGTTACGAGCAGTACTTC. Encoded protein: CASSDTDRTSGSYEQYF.

The chain uses TRBV12-3 or TRBV12-4 and TRBJ1-1, with TRBD1 matching over 10 bases. After removal of 6 bases from V and 5 bases from J, the junction contained 9 bases not matched to a gene. The CDR3 covers 15 residues. The CDR3 is CASSPRTGGVTEAFF. The CDR3 DNA is TGTGCCAGCAGCCCACGGACAGGGGGGGTTACTGAAGCTTTCTTT.

This clonotype appeared a few times. The rearrangement joins TRBV5-6 to TRBJ2-5, with D maybe TRBD1 (6 bases). Germline assignment: CDR1 SGHDT and CDR2 YYEEEE. V gave up 1 base and J gave up 5 bases, with 15 bases separating them. CDR3 length: 15 residues. CDR3 residues: CASSLWRRRGETQYF. DNA of the CDR3: TGTGCCAGCAGCTTGTGGCGTAGAAGGGGGGAGACCCAGTACTTC.

This clonotype turned up a few times. The chain recombines TRBV7-2 with TRBJ2-1; 9 nucleotides align to TRBD1. The germline gives CDR1 SGHTA, CDR2 FQGNSA. Unmatched junction bases numbered 7, after V lost 5 bases and J lost 5 bases. The CDR3 has 15 amino acids. The CDR3 sequence is CASSQQGAFNNEQFF. CDR3 coding DNA: TGTGCCAGCAGCCAACAGGGGGCTTTCAACAATGAGCAGTTCTTC.

This clonotype was picked up many times. The chain carries TRBV6-5 and TRBJ2-1; TRBD1 or TRBD2 may be the D gene (5 bases each). Germline values: CDR1 MNHEY, CDR2 SVGAGI. The CDR3 consists of 16 residues. With 4 bases removed from V and 4 bases from J, the gap between germline ends came to 17 bases. The CDR3 is CASSSGRGRSYNEQFF. The CDR3 DNA is TGTGCCAGCAGTTCAGGACGGGGACGCTCTTACAATGAGCAGTTCTTC.

This chain links TRBV15 with TRBJ2-7; perhaps D is TRBD1 or TRBD2 (6 bases each). The CDR3 sequence is 16 residues long. Trimming pared 0 bases from V and 7 bases from J, leaving 19 bases between. Germline V gives CDR1 LNHNV, CDR2 YYDKDF (reference sequence). CDR3 amino acids: CATSRDLARGLGEQYF. CDR3 nucleotides: TGTGCCACCAGCAGAGATCTGGCCAGGGGACTGGGTGAGCAGTACTTC. The full variable domain, in which reference TRBV15 and TRBJ2-7 provide the parts outside the CDR3, is DAMVIQNPRYQVTQFGKPVTLSCSQTLNHNVMYWYQQKSSQAPKLLFHYYDKDFNNEADTPDNFQSRRPNTSFCFLDIRSPGLGDTAMYLCATSRDLARGLGEQYFGPGTRLTVT.

The chain carries TRBV28 and TRBJ2-3, with 12 bases aligning to TRBD2. The ends lost 1 base at V and 1 base at J; junction bases unmatched: 12. The CDR3 covers 20 residues. Germline-derived CDR1 and CDR2 are MDHEN and SYDVKM. The CDR3 loop is CASSLLASGRALRGTDTQYF. In nucleotides, the CDR3 is TGTGCCAGCAGTTTATTAGCTAGCGGGAGGGCCTTGCGGGGCACAGATACGCAGTATTTT.

V and J are TRBV6-5 and TRBJ1-1, with no clear D. V gave up 0 bases and J gave up 10 bases, with 15 bases separating them. Looked up from germline, CDR1 is MNHEY and CDR2 is SVGAGI. CDR3 length: 14 residues. The CDR3: CASSYSATTRGAFF. CDR3 bases: TGTGCCAGCAGTTACTCGGCCACGACCCGGGGAGCTTTCTTT.

This clonotype was seen a handful of times. This rearrangement joins TRBV28 to TRBJ1-4, with TRBD1 identical over 7 bases. V was clipped by 8 bases and J by 5 bases; unmatched bases: 8. This CDR3 comprises 14 residues. Germline CDR1 is MDHEN and CDR2 is SYDVKM. This chain's CDR3 is CASQTGAANEKLFF. CDR3 in DNA: TGTGCCAGCCAAACAGGGGCCGCCAATGAAAAACTGTTTTTT. Variable domain in full (rest from reference TRBV28 and TRBJ1-4): DVKVTQSSRYLVKRTGEKVFLECVQDMDHENMFWYRQDPGLGLRLIYFSYDVKMKEKGDIPEGYSVSREKKERFSLILESASTNQTSMYLCASQTGAANEKLFFGSGTQLSVL.

This clonotype was recorded many times. J is TRBJ2-1 and V is TRBV4-3; D possibly corresponds to TRBD2 (5 bases). Germline CDR1 is LGHNA and CDR2 is YSLEER. V was trimmed by 0 bases and J by 0 bases, leaving 9 bases between them. The CDR3 has 16 residues. CDR3 in DNA: TGCGCCAGCAGCCAAGATGACACTAGCTCCTACAATGAGCAGTTCTTC. It yields the protein CASSQDDTSSYNEQFF.

The CDR3 region has the DNA TGTGCCAGCAGCCAAGATTCAGGGGCTTCAGGATTAAATGGCTACACCTTC. It specifies CASSQDSGASGLNGYTF. The rearrangement joins TRBV4-2 to TRBJ1-2, with D perhaps matching TRBD1 (6 bases). Germline CDR1 and CDR2: LGHNA and YNFKEQ. The V end lost 0 bases, the J end lost 6 bases, and 20 bases lay between the germline ends. The CDR3 spans 17 residues.

The chain joins TRBV28 to TRBJ2-4, with D perhaps being TRBD1 or TRBD2 (5 bases each). Germline V CDR1 and CDR2: MDHEN, SYDVKM. The V gene lost 3 bases and the J gene lost 3 bases, with 15 bases spanning the gap. This CDR3 spans 16 amino acids. This CDR3 reads CASSFEGETRKNIQYF. CDR3 DNA sequence: TGTGCCAGCAGTTTTGAAGGGGAGACCCGCAAAAACATTCAGTACTTC.

This clonotype was counted at least ten times. The rearrangement links TRBV12-3 or TRBV12-4 to TRBJ2-4; 7 nucleotides agree with TRBD1. With V trimmed by 6 bases and J by 0 bases, 5 bases remained unmatched. The CDR3 runs 15 residues. Here the CDR3 DNA reads TGTGCCAGCAGCCTTCGACAGGGAGCCAAAAACATTCAGTACTTC. It codes for CASSLRQGAKNIQYF.

This clonotype was detected many times. The chain couples TRBV18 to TRBJ2-7; D gene unclear. The germline V and J ends were trimmed by 3 bases and 7 bases, with 13 bases remaining between them. The CDR3 covers 13 residues. Per the germline V gene, CDR1 is KGHSH and CDR2 is LQKENI. The CDR3 region is CASSPGWVVEQYF. The CDR3 bases are TGTGCCAGCTCACCCGGATGGGTTGTAGAGCAGTACTTC.

This clonotype was counted a few times. This chain links TRBV20-1 with TRBJ1-5; no definite D call. Germline loops: CDR1 DFQATT, CDR2 SNEGSKA (reference sequence). CDR3 length equals 14 residues. Trimming took 3 bases from V and 7 from J, leaving 16 bases between them. This CDR3 reads CSASKGQLYQPQHF. The CDR3 region has the DNA TGCAGTGCTAGTAAAGGCCAGCTATACCAGCCCCAGCATTTT.